This T cell receptor beta chain appears in the sequencing data of a study of cytomegalovirus exposure and HLA in healthy donors. Study-wide findings and caveats: Roughly even sequencing depth across donors was the assumption behind the presence/absence analyses. With DRB1 most and HLA-C fewest, TCR association rates differed between HLA loci in a later analysis. The listing of 150 or so TCR beta chains classed them as cytomegalovirus-associated.

As concerns this clone: Antigen unknown.

A multiplex PCR was run with 60 Vbeta primers and 13 Jbeta primers. Original analysis: It was a later analysis that counted tens of millions of unique TCR beta chains, of which 8.5 million to 12 million were shared. Assay used: immunoSEQ multiplex PCR; TCRdb lists only in-frame clones, some missing. V, J and clone size derive from that table, while D and trimming were established from the DNA sequence. The repertoire holds 90,000 to 140,000 clones, with about 13% as singletons. Sequenced input: PBMCs. This clonotype was sampled from a man in his forties in good health and CMV-seropositive.

The CDR3 sequence: CASSLAESSGNTIYF. CDR3 nucleotide sequence: TGTGCCAGCAGCTTAGCGGAGAGCTCTGGAAACACCATATATTTT. The chain has TRBV7-9 and TRBJ1-3; no definite D call. Per germline, CDR1 SEHNR and CDR2 FQNEAQ (reference sequence). Trimming shortened V by 0 bases and J by 0 bases, and 6 bases separated the two germline ends. CDR3 size: 15 residues. The entire variable domain, with the rest obtained from reference TRBV7-9 and TRBJ1-3, is as follows: DTGVSQNPRHKITKRGQNVTFRCDPISEHNRLYWYRQTLGQGPEFLTYFQNEAQLEKSRLLSDRFSAERPKGSFSTLEIQRTEQGDSAMYLCASSLAESSGNTIYFGEGSWLTVV.